The present T cell receptor (beta chain) was sequenced within a study of T-cell memory formation after mild COVID-19. Study outcomes and limitations: CD4+ contracting clones were mainly CM and EM; CD8+ ones, EMRA.

Remarks on this clonotype: Its matching antigen is unknown.

A 5'RACE reaction primed in the constant segment made cDNA libraries of TCR alpha and TCR beta, and these carried sample barcodes and UMIs. TCRdb reprocessed the 5' RACE reads with MiXCR, giving one entry per CDR3 protein. Of roughly 100,000 distinct CDR3 sequences detected, 15% to 20% appear once; the ten largest clones hold 25% to 35%. V trimming: 2 bases; J trimming: 5 bases; junction bases outside the gene matches: 6. The CDR3 is made up of 16 amino acids. Germline CDR1 and CDR2: MNHEY and SVGAGI. The receptor was isolated from an adult woman who had mild COVID-19 (a few samples of this study predate the infection). Cell type and time point are not known. Sequencing used PBMCs or a T cell subset sorted from them (not recorded which). The chain combines TRBV6-5 with TRBJ2-7; 13 bases map to TRBD2. The chain's CDR3 is CASSYGLAGAADEQYF. The CDR3 region has the DNA TGTGCCAGCAGTTACGGACTAGCGGGGGCCGCAGACGAGCAGTACTTC.